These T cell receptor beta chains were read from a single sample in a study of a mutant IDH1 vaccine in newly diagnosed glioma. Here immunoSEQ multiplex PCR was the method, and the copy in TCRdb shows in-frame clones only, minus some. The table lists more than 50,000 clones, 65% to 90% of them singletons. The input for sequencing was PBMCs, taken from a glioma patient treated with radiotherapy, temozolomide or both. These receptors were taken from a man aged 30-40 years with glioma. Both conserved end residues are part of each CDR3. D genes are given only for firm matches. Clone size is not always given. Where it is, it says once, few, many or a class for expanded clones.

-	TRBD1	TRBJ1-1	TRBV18	CASSPQTGETEAFF	TGTGCCAGCTCACCTCAGACAGGGGAAACTGAAGCTTTCTTT
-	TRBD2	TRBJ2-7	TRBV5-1	CASSLEGISGAEDEQYF	TGCGCCAGCAGCCTGGAGGGGATCAGCGGGGCCGAGGACGAGCAGTACTTC
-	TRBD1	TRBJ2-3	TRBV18	CASSRGQGTTDTQYF	TGTGCCAGCTCACGGGGACAGGGGACGACAGATACGCAGTATTTT
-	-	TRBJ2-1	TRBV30	CAWSYEEYNEQFF	TGTGCCTGGAGTTACGAGGAATACAATGAGCAGTTCTTC
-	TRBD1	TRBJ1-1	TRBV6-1	CASRRGQTVNTEAFF	TGTGCCAGCAGACGGGGACAGACCGTAAACACTGAAGCTTTCTTT
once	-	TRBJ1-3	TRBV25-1	CASSAARGSGNTIYF	TGTGCCAGCAGTGCCGCCCGTGGCTCTGGAAACACCATATATTTT
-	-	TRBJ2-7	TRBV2	CASLETGTGSYEQYF	TGTGCCAGCCTTGAGACAGGGACTGGGTCCTACGAGCAGTACTTC
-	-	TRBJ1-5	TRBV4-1	CASSPSNFGGNQPQHF	TGCGCCAGCAGCCCGTCGAATTTTGGGGGCAATCAGCCCCAGCATTTT
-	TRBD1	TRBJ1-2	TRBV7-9	CASSDHPGTGRGYTF	TGTGCCAGCAGCGACCACCCCGGGACAGGTCGGGGCTACACCTTC
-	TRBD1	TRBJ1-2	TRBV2	CASSPRTGGSNYGYTF	TGTGCCAGCAGTCCAAGGACAGGAGGGTCTAACTATGGCTACACCTTC
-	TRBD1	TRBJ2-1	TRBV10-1	CASSESYGTATGDEQFF	TGCGCCAGCAGTGAGTCGTATGGGACAGCAACGGGTGATGAGCAGTTCTTC
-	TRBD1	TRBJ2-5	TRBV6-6	CATGDRGGETQYF	TGTGCCACCGGGGACAGGGGCGGGGAGACCCAGTACTTC
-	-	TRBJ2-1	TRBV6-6	CASSYSGNLYNEQFF	TGTGCCAGCAGTTACTCGGGTAACCTATACAATGAGCAGTTCTTC
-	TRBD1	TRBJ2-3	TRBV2	CASSLGQGLADTQYF	TGTGCCAGCAGCTTAGGACAGGGGTTGGCAGATACGCAGTATTTT
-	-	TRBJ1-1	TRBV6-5	CASSQVKGTEAFF	TGTGCCAGCAGTCAAGTGAAGGGGACTGAAGCTTTCTTT
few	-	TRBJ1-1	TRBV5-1	CASTPLGGENTEAFF	TGCGCCAGCACTCCCCTGGGGGGGGAGAATACTGAAGCTTTCTTT
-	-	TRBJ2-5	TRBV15	CATSKHQETQYF	TGTGCCACCAGCAAGCATCAAGAGACCCAGTACTTC
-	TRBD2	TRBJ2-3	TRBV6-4	CASSAGYLAGGTDTQYF	TGTGCCAGCAGTGCAGGGTACCTAGCGGGAGGCACAGATACGCAGTATTTT
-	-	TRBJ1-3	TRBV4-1	CASSQDVRQAGNTIYF	TGCGCCAGCAGCCAAGATGTCCGACAGGCTGGAAACACCATATATTTT
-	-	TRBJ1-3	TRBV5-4	CASSLRSPQGNSGNTIYF	TGTGCCAGCAGCTTGAGAAGTCCGCAGGGAAACTCTGGAAACACCATATATTTT
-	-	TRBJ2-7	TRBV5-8	CASSSDRSFEQYF	TGTGCCAGCAGCTCTGACAGGTCTTTTGAGCAGTACTTC
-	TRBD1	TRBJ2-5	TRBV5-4	CASSLKGRLRDRGRETQYF	TGTGCCAGCAGCTTGAAAGGACGACTCCGGGACAGGGGTAGGGAGACCCAGTACTTC
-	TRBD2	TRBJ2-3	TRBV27	CASKELAETDTQYF	TGTGCCAGCAAAGAACTAGCGGAGACAGATACGCAGTATTTT
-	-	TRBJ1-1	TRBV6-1	CASSERSGETEAFF	TGTGCCAGCAGTGAACGATCGGGGGAAACTGAAGCTTTCTTT
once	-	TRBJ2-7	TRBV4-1	CASSQVKGYEQYF	TGCGCCAGCAGCCAAGTCAAGGGCTACGAGCAGTACTTC
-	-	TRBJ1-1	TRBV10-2	CASSERRPMNTEAFF	TGCGCCAGCAGTGAGCGAAGGCCTATGAACACTGAAGCTTTCTTT
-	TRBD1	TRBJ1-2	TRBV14	CASTGTGGRGYTF	TGTGCCAGCACCGGGACAGGGGGGCGAGGCTACACCTTC
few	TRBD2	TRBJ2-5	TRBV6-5	CASREGTWGGETQYF	TGTGCCAGCAGGGAGGGGACCTGGGGGGGAGAGACCCAGTACTTC
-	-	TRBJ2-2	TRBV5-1	CASSLGQLNTGELFF	TGCGCCAGCAGCTTGGGACAATTGAACACCGGGGAGCTGTTTTTT
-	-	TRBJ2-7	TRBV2	CASSPGGSPYEQYF	TGTGCCAGCAGCCCAGGGGGGTCCCCCTACGAGCAGTACTTC
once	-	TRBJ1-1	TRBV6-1	CASSDLGGVTEAFF	TGTGCCAGCAGTGACTTGGGGGGCGTGACTGAAGCTTTCTTT
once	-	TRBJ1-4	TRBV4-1	CASSSFGRPEGEKLFF	TGCGCCAGCAGCTCGTTCGGTCGGCCCGAGGGAGAAAAACTGTTTTTT
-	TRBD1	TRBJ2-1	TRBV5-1	CASSLDAGTGSLYEQFF	TGCGCCAGCAGCTTGGACGCTGGGACAGGGAGTTTGTATGAGCAGTTCTTC
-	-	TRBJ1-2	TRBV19	CASVMPGRISYTF	TGTGCCAGTGTGATGCCGGGACGGATAAGCTACACCTTC
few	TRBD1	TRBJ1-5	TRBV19	CASSSRTGDSNQPQHF	TGTGCCAGTAGTTCCCGGACAGGGGATAGCAATCAGCCCCAGCATTTT
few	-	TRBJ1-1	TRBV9	CASSVGGFNEAFF	TGTGCCAGCAGCGTAGGGGGGTTCAATGAAGCTTTCTTT
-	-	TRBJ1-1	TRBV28	CASSIWGEAFF	TGTGCCAGCAGTATTTGGGGGGAAGCTTTCTTT
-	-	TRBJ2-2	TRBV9	CASTFGGSYTGELFF	TGTGCCAGCACCTTTGGGGGGTCGTACACCGGGGAGCTGTTTTTT
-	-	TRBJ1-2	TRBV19	CASCRTARDYGYTF	TGTGCCAGTTGTAGGACAGCCAGGGACTATGGCTACACCTTC
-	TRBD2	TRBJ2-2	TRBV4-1	CASSLNPPIAGDTGELFF	TGCGCCAGCAGCCTAAATCCTCCGATAGCGGGGGACACCGGGGAGCTGTTTTTT
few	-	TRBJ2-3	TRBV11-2	CASSLDTGAGYTQYF	TGTGCCAGCAGCTTAGATACGGGGGCGGGGTATACGCAGTATTTT
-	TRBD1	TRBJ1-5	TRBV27	CASSSRRQGVWQPQHF	TGTGCCAGCAGTTCCCGTCGGCAGGGGGTCTGGCAGCCCCAGCATTTT
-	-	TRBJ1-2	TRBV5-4	CASSLPGGLAYGYTF	TGTGCCAGCAGCCTCCCGGGGGGGCTGGCCTATGGCTACACCTTC
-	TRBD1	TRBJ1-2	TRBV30	CAWSWGRGPRDGYTF	TGTGCCTGGAGTTGGGGCAGGGGGCCGAGGGATGGCTACACCTTC
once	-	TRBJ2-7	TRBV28	CASSLGTDTYEQYF	TGTGCCAGCAGTTTAGGGACCGATACCTACGAGCAGTACTTC
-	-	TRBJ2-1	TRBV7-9	CASSSGARGNEQFF	TGTGCCAGCAGTTCGGGGGCTCGAGGGAATGAGCAGTTCTTC